This TCR beta chain was observed in a study of T-cell memory formation after mild COVID-19. Study at large: Largely, TCR clusters stayed within a single donor. Study outcomes and limitations: Specificity for SARS-CoV-2 was not confirmed among the second-wave clones peaking on day 37.

V lost 1 base to trimming and J lost 2 bases, with 9 bases between them. CDR1 is SGHAT and CDR2 is FQNNGV in the germline V gene. This CDR3 has 14 residues. 5'RACE primed at constant segments yielded TCR alpha and TCR beta cDNA libraries bearing sample barcodes and UMIs. In TCRdb, the 5' RACE reads were re-called with MiXCR into one record per CDR3 protein. This sample has fewer than 650,000 distinct CDR3 sequences, with roughly a fifth found just once. This clonotype showed up just a few times. Antigen unknown. The chain recombines TRBV11-2 with TRBJ2-7; D is ambiguous. The sample consisted of PBMCs or a T cell subset sorted from them (not recorded which). The sequence was collected from an adult woman who had mild COVID-19 (a few samples of this study predate the infection). Cell type and time point are not known. This CDR3 reads CASSLVYGTYEQYF. The CDR3 DNA is TGTGCCAGCAGCTTAGTTTACGGAACCTACGAGCAGTACTTC.